Reported below is one T cell receptor (beta chain). This specimen belongs to a study of blood T cell repertoires in COVID-19. Study at large: The United States, Italy and Spain provided the acute and convalescent COVID-19 samples. The cDNA or gDNA used as material had been derived from T cells, B-cell-depleted T cells, or PBMCs.

The Seattle site enrolled patients during active infection and followed them longitudinally. Authors' processing steps: Amplifying reference gene primers gave estimates of nucleated cell counts. Assay used: immunoSEQ multiplex PCR; TCRdb lists only in-frame clones, some missing. The DNA gave D and trimming, while V, J and clone size come from that table. The data contain about 290,000 clones, nearly 90% of them singletons. This receptor was obtained from a woman in her twenties or thirties with COVID-19, enrolled during active disease. Material for sequencing was peripheral blood.

CDR3 sequence: CASSYQWEREKLFF. The CDR3 DNA reads TGTGCCAGCAGTTACCAATGGGAGCGCGAAAAACTGTTTTTT. This chain connects TRBV6-5 to TRBJ1-4; D uncertain. Trimming left V 2 bases short and J 8 bases short, with 12 bases between. The CDR3 runs 14 residues. CDR1 MNHEY and CDR2 SVGAGI come from the germline V gene.